The 21 T cell receptor beta chains below all came from one sample that was sequenced in a study of T cells in Graves' hyperthyroidism and ophthalmopathy. Amplification targeted TCR beta CDR3 regions from RNA transcripts. During a first-round RT-PCR of the TCR CDR3, the HTBI primer set was used. Each CDR3 protein is one row after TCRdb ran MiXCR on the multiplex PCR reads. The data contain over 700,000 distinct CDR3 sequences, more than 30% of them seen just once; the ten biggest clones take up about 9%. Sequencing was done on a sample of blood. All receptors derive from a man aged 18-30 years with Graves' hyperthyroidism.

This chain uses TRBV7-8 with TRBJ1-2; TRBD1 is a possible D gene (5 bases). Germline V gives CDR1 SGHVS, CDR2 FQNEAQ. This CDR3 comprises 18 residues. Trimming took off 1 base at V and 7 bases at J, with 25 bases between the two ends. The CDR3 spells CASSLVGGLGTHSPGYTF. The DNA of the CDR3 is TGTGCCAGCAGCTTAGTTGGAGGACTAGGGACTCACTCTCCTGGCTACACCTTC.

Only a few counts were recorded for this clonotype. An end of the junction differs from the germline gene, which may be a read error. The chain carries TRBV10-3 and TRBJ1-2; a possible D gene is TRBD1 (5 bases). The CDR3 runs to 15 residues. The germline V gene has CDR1 ENHRY and CDR2 SYGVKD. In nucleotides, the CDR3 is TGTGCCAGCAGTTTCGTCAGGGACCATAACTATGGCTACACCTTC. It yields the protein CASSFVRDHNYGYTF.

Ten or more counts support this clonotype. CDR3 residues: CASSIQDGNTIYF. In DNA form, the CDR3 reads TGTGCCAGTAGTATCCAGGACGGAAACACCATATATTTT. J is TRBJ1-3 and V is TRBV19, with unresolved D. The CDR3 contains 13 residues. The ends were cut back, 3 bases at V and 4 bases at J, with 7 bases in the middle. Germline V gene lookup returns CDR1 LNHDA and CDR2 SQIVND (reference sequence).

This sequence joins TRBV27 and TRBJ1-6; no reliable D call. The CDR3 covers 13 residues. Trimming stripped 2 bases from V and 11 bases from J, with 10 bases between. Germline V gives CDR1 MNHEY, CDR2 SMNVEV (reference sequence). The CDR3 DNA follows: TGTGCCAGCAGTTTAGGTGCACGAACACCCCTCCACTTT. This translates into CASSLGARTPLHF.

There are many counts of this clonotype. One junction end disagrees with the germline gene, perhaps due to a read error. The rearrangement joins TRBV12-3 or TRBV12-4 to TRBJ1-1, with D unclear. The CDR3 runs 12 residues. The CDR3, as DNA: TGTGCCAGCAGTTTAGGCCCACCCGGCACCAAGTTT. Amino acid sequence: CASSLGPPGTKF.

With respect to this clonotype: The CDR3 carries no conserved terminal phenylalanine or tryptophan, so it likely arises from a read error. The chain links TRBV11-2 to TRBJ2-7; D is unclear. V dropped 1 base and J dropped 5 bases, with 3 bases sitting between them. Germline V lookup: CDR1 SGHAT, CDR2 FQNNGV. This CDR3 contains 11 residues. The CDR3 nucleotides read TGTGCCAGCAGCTTAGTGGACGAGCAGTACCTC. This sequence encodes CASSLVDEQYL.

This clonotype was detected only a few times. The CDR3 DNA follows: TGCGCCAGCAGTGAGCCTAAAGGAGGGTCCTACGAGCAGTACTTC. Its protein is CASSEPKGGSYEQYF. The J gene is TRBJ2-7, the V gene TRBV10-1, with a possible D match to TRBD2 (6 bases). Germline values: CDR1 WNHNN, CDR2 SYGVQD (reference sequence). The V end was cut by 2 bases, the J end by 1 base, with 12 bases between. The CDR3 length is 15 residues.

This clonotype was counted at least ten times. This sequence joins TRBV29-1 and TRBJ2-2; TRBD2 might be the D (6 bases). This CDR3 is 12 amino acids long. Deletions cut 4 bases from V and 5 bases from J, with 8 bases between. The germline V gene encodes CDR1 SQVTM and CDR2 ANQGSEA. The CDR3 DNA reads TGCAGCGTTGGGAGGGGTACCGGGGAGCTGTTTTTT. This sequence encodes CSVGRGTGELFF.

The chain recombines TRBV25-1 with TRBJ2-7; 12 nucleotides agree with TRBD2. The CDR3 contains 14 residues. Germline trimming cut 8 bases from V and 5 bases from J; bases unmatched to any gene: 7. Germline values: CDR1 MGHDK, CDR2 SYGVNS. CDR3 in DNA: TGTGCCAGCGTGCGGACTAGCGGGACGGACGAGCAGTACTTC. This gives the protein CASVRTSGTDEQYF.

Ten or more counts support this clonotype. The chain links TRBV7-6 to TRBJ1-1, with D maybe TRBD1 (6 bases). This CDR3 is built from 13 residues. Trimming removed 3 bases at V and 6 bases at J, with 11 bases between. Germline V gene data show CDR1 as SGHVS and CDR2 as FNYEAQ. The DNA for the CDR3 is TGTGCCAGCAGCTTCGCCGGGGGCGCTGAAGCTTTCTTT. As protein: CASSFAGGAEAFF.

This chain uses TRBV19 with TRBJ2-5; D call uncertain. The CDR3 sequence is 12 residues long. Germline V gives CDR1 LNHDA, CDR2 SQIVND (reference sequence). The germline V and J ends were trimmed by 9 bases and 9 bases, with 17 bases remaining between them. The CDR3 loop reads CASCRGNQPQYF. The CDR3 DNA reads as TGTGCCAGCTGCCGAGGCAATCAGCCCCAGTACTTC.

This sequence joins TRBV10-2 and TRBJ2-2; D is undetermined. The CDR3 loop spans 14 amino acids. CDR1 is WSHSY and CDR2 is SAAADI in the germline V gene. V was shortened by 8 bases and J by 0 bases, with 10 bases between the two germline ends. CDR3 loop: CASLSRSNTGELFF. The CDR3 bases are TGCGCCAGCCTTTCCAGGTCGAACACCGGGGAGCTGTTTTTT.

This clonotype was seen repeatedly, ten times or more. V gene TRBV7-8 combines with J gene TRBJ1-3; 7 positions match TRBD1. Germline V gene data show CDR1 as SGHVS and CDR2 as FQNEAQ. V dropped 6 bases and J dropped 4; count of bases not matched to a gene: 12. The CDR3 loop spans 16 amino acids. The CDR3 DNA follows: TGTGCCAGCAGTTCGAAAGACAGGGCGGGGGGAAACACCATATATTTT. It encodes CASSSKDRAGGNTIYF.

The chain links TRBV7-9 to TRBJ1-2; D is unresolved. V was shortened by 7 bases and J by 8 bases, with 23 bases between the two germline ends. This CDR3 has 15 amino acids. In germline, CDR1 is SEHNR, CDR2 FQNEAQ (reference sequence). The CDR3 protein is CASTGQEGPRRGYTF. The CDR3 nucleotides read TGTGCCAGCACTGGCCAAGAAGGGCCTCGGCGGGGCTACACCTTC.

This chain links TRBV2 with TRBJ1-5, with D tentatively TRBD1 (6 bases). Germline loops: CDR1 SNHLY, CDR2 FYNNEI. The V end lost 8 bases, the J end lost 3 bases, and 11 bases lay between the germline ends. The CDR3 covers 13 residues. CDR3 in amino acids: CASPNRDNQPQHF. The CDR3 coding sequence is TGTGCCAGCCCGAACAGGGACAATCAGCCCCAGCATTTT.

J is TRBJ2-7 and V is TRBV7-9; D is uncertain. This CDR3 contains 12 residues. Germline CDR1 reads SEHNR; CDR2 reads FQNEAQ (reference sequence). Trimming shortened V by 3 bases and J by 5 bases, and 8 bases separated the two germline ends. The CDR3 spells CASSLHVNEQYF. As DNA, the CDR3 is TGTGCCAGCAGCTTGCACGTCAACGAGCAGTACTTC.

This sequence joins TRBV20-1 and TRBJ2-5; D remains unclear. This CDR3 has 13 residues. Germline CDR1 reads DFQATT; CDR2 reads SNEGSKA (reference sequence). With 1 base removed from V and 4 bases from J, the gap between germline ends came to 10 bases. This CDR3 reads CSARAERIETQYF. The CDR3 DNA reads TGCAGTGCTAGAGCAGAGAGGATAGAGACCCAGTACTTC.

The V and J genes are TRBV29-1 and TRBJ1-2; no clear D. Per the germline V gene, CDR1 is SQVTM and CDR2 is ANQGSEA. The V and J ends lost 4 bases and 8 bases respectively, with 5 bases between them. This CDR3 is 9 amino acids long. The CDR3 loop reads CSVASGYTF. Written as DNA, the CDR3 is TGCAGCGTTGCGTCGGGCTACACCTTC.

Comments on this clonotype: One end of the junction does not line up with germline, which may come from a read error. The rearrangement joins TRBV7-2 to TRBJ1-1, with D hard to call. This CDR3 has 17 residues. Germline loops: CDR1 SGHTA, CDR2 FQGNSA. The CDR3 loop reads CASSLVGPGTLATEAFF. CDR3 nucleotide sequence: TGCGCCAGCAGCTTGGTAGGGCCCGGCACCCTGGCGACTGAAGCTTTCTTT.

There are a few counts of this clonotype. CDR3 nucleotides: TGTGCCAGCAGTTACATAGCCAGACGTTACGAGCAGTACTTC. The encoded protein is CASSYIARRYEQYF. The chain joins TRBV6-5 to TRBJ2-7; D gene uncertain. The V gene's germline CDR1 is MNHEY and CDR2 SVGAGI. This CDR3 is built from 14 residues. V lost 2 bases to trimming and J lost 4 bases, with 12 bases between them.

The chain employs TRBV5-1 and TRBJ2-7; the match to TRBD1 covers 9 bases. V shed 4 bases and J 6 bases; nucleotides not matched to a gene: 5. The CDR3 consists of 13 residues. The germline V gene encodes CDR1 SGHRS and CDR2 YFSETQ. CDR3 sequence reads: CASSRYRGREQYF. The CDR3 DNA sequence: TGCGCCAGCAGCCGGTACAGGGGGCGCGAGCAGTACTTC.